The present entry profiles one TCR beta chain with its context. The data were taken from a study of blood T cell repertoires in COVID-19. This CDR3 has 15 residues. The V gene's germline CDR1 is KGHDR and CDR2 SFDVKD. Trimming cost V 7 bases and J 7 bases; bases outside gene matches: 10. The data were produced by immunoSEQ multiplex PCR, yet TCRdb's version contains in-frame clones alone and is incomplete. The sample lists about 130,000 clones, approximately 87% occurring once. The chain has TRBV24-1 and TRBJ2-3, with 10 bases fitting TRBD2. Material for sequencing was peripheral blood. The sequence was obtained from a woman in her fifties or sixties with acute or convalescent COVID-19. CDR3 protein: CATSATSGTLYTQYF. CDR3 bases: TGTGCCACCAGCGCAACTAGCGGGACTCTCTATACGCAGTATTTT.